The subject of this entry is one TCR beta chain. Its target is not known. The record originates from a study of radiotherapy plus CTLA-4 blockade in lung cancer. Study-wide background: For approximately 19% of patients, objective responses occurred, and approximately 30% had disease control. Study-wide points: Per reports, early blood T cell clone dynamics, plus interferon-beta, forecast response most strongly. Researchers report tumor-derived TCR clones expanding in blood after radiotherapy plus ipilimumab.

Here immunoSEQ multiplex PCR was the method, and the copy in TCRdb shows in-frame clones only, minus some. The table records roughly 100,000 clones, approximately 81% of them present only once. The V gene end was trimmed by 0 bases and the J gene end by 1 base; junction bases not matched to a gene: 6. Per germline, CDR1 SGDLS and CDR2 YYNGEE. The CDR3 length is 16 residues. People whose metastatic non-small-cell lung cancer was chemo-refractory got focal radiation along with CTLA-4 blockade by ipilimumab. The sample consisted of peripheral blood, taken from a patient treated with radiotherapy plus ipilimumab. The V call is TRBV9, the J call TRBJ1-2; 7 bases map to TRBD1. This receptor was obtained from a human donor with non-small cell lung cancer that progressed on radiotherapy plus ipilimumab. Some clones in this sample may be carry-over from other donors' samples. Written as DNA, the CDR3 is TGTGCCAGCAGCGTAGCTCGGACAGGAGATAACTATGGCTACACCTTC. Translation: CASSVARTGDNYGYTF.